This paragraph covers one T cell receptor beta chain sequence. Antigen: not known. A much bigger clone sits one base away, suggesting this may be a read error. From 500 ng of total RNA, TCR beta-specific cDNA was reverse-transcribed using a constant-region primer. Modified slightly, ARM-PCR produced TCR beta libraries over three nested multiplex PCR rounds. TRBV1-TRBV30 forward primers paired with a C-beta reverse primer drove the first two PCR rounds, about 10 cycles each. MiXCR was run by TCRdb on the multiplex PCR reads, yielding one entry per CDR3 protein. Found here are hundreds of thousands of distinct CDR3 sequences, 60% to 80% of them singletons; the top ten hold about 9.4%. Unsorted whole blood yielded the blood RNA, and germline DNA was also extracted. This specimen belongs to a study of tumor-infiltrating lymphocytes in primary liver carcinoma. Study information: Every patient in the cohort had a primary liver carcinoma. That carcinoma was treated by surgical resection. Overall study findings and caveats: Samples were bulk unsorted, so CD4+ and CD8+ repertoires were not compared. The 250 largest clones made up significantly more of tumor than blood repertoires (p = 0.039).

The CDR3 is 21 amino acids. Looked up from germline, CDR1 is LGHNA and CDR2 is YNFKEQ. Germline trimming cut 3 bases from V and 0 bases from J; bases unmatched to any gene: 20. The specimen was peripheral blood. This chain joins TRBV4-2 and TRBJ2-4; TRBD2 aligns across 7 bases. This clonotype originated in a man aged 40-55 years with primary liver carcinoma and hepatitis B virus infection. CDR3 amino acids: CASSHLRGGGEALGAKNIQYF. CDR3 nucleotides: TGTGCCAGCAGCCATCTTCGGGGCGGGGGAGAGGCCCTCGGAGCCAAAAACATTCAGTACTTC.